This T cell receptor (beta chain) appears in the sequencing data of a study of regulatory T cells in long-lasting Graves disease. As to time point: newly diagnosed GD, antithyroid drugs for less than 3 months. From RNA extracted from PBMCs, the TCR library was made. HTBI primers from iRepertoire and Arm-PCR of CDR3 regions yielded the TCR beta libraries. TCRdb itself ran the multiplex PCR reads through MiXCR, one entry per CDR3 protein. Of about 220,000 distinct CDR3 sequences detected, around 19% appear once; the ten largest clones hold 12%. Deletions cut 2 bases from V and 4 bases from J, with 13 bases between. CDR3 length equals 14 residues. Germline V gene data show CDR1 as GTSNPN and CDR2 as SVGIG (reference sequence). Many counts were recorded for this clonotype. This sample was also put to use in a study of T cells in Graves' hyperthyroidism and ophthalmopathy.

Specimen: peripheral blood mononuclear cells (PBMCs), collected at new diagnosis, from a patient treated with antithyroid drugs. The TCR sequence derives from a woman under 40 with Graves disease. This chain joins TRBV30 and TRBJ2-3, with D uncertain. The CDR3 DNA is TGTGCCTGGAGTCCCGGAATGGGCGCAGATACGCAGTATTTT. Protein: CAWSPGMGADTQYF.